A selection of T cell receptor beta chains follows, all from one sample in a study of T cell responses to AZD1222 COVID-19 vaccine. TCRdb's table, derived via immunoSEQ multiplex PCR, lists solely in-frame clones and lacks some. Of over 95,000 clones in the sample, more than 70% were seen once. The material sequenced was peripheral blood, taken 28 days after the second AZD1222 dose. All receptors come from an adult who received the AZD1222 COVID-19 vaccine. The CDR3 runs from the conserved cysteine through the conserved F or W. Each record gives: V gene, J gene, clone size, D gene, CDR3 DNA, CDR3 protein. D genes are given only for firm matches. Expanded clones are given a class, and other clones once, few, many or no size at all.

>TRBV5-5|TRBJ1-5|few|-
TGTGCCAGCAGCTTTATACTGGGTGGCAATCAGCCCCAGCATTTT
CASSFILGGNQPQHF
>TRBV19|TRBJ1-6|-|-
TGTGCCAGTAGTATAGCCGTTTTGAATTCACCCCTCCACTTT
CASSIAVLNSPLHF
>TRBV4-1|TRBJ2-1|few|TRBD2
TGCGCCAGCAGCCGAACACTAGCGGGAGGGACCTACAATGAGCAGTTCTTC
CASSRTLAGGTYNEQFF
>TRBV29-1|TRBJ1-1|-|-
TGCAGCGGCAGACGGCAGAACACTGAAGCTTTCTTT
CSGRRQNTEAFF
>TRBV18|TRBJ1-1|-|-
TGTGCCAGCTCACCGCAAAGGGACCCCGATGAAGCTTTCTTT
CASSPQRDPDEAFF
>TRBV29-1|TRBJ2-1|-|TRBD2
TGCAGCGGAACCCAGCGGGAACCCTACAATGAGCAGTTCTTC
CSGTQREPYNEQFF
>TRBV6-2/TRBV6-3|TRBJ2-3|-|-
TGTGCCAGCAGTTACCCAGGGGTCAACACAGATACGCAGTATTTT
CASSYPGVNTDTQYF
>TRBV10-3|TRBJ2-1|-|TRBD2
TGTGCCATCGGTATATGGGCTAGCGGGAACAATGAGCAGTTCTTC
CAIGIWASGNNEQFF
>TRBV19|TRBJ1-2|-|-
TGTGCCAGTAGCCTAAATGTACCGGGACACCGAGGCTACACCTTC
CASSLNVPGHRGYTF
>TRBV5-4|TRBJ1-2|-|-
TGTGCCAGCAGCTTGACAAGAACCTATGGCTACACCTTC
CASSLTRTYGYTF
>TRBV28|TRBJ1-1|-|TRBD1
TGTGCCAGCAGTGTAACTGACAGGGCAAACACTGAAGCTTTCTTT
CASSVTDRANTEAFF
>TRBV6-1|TRBJ1-1|-|TRBD1
TGTGCCAGCAGTGCCCCCGACAGGGGGCAGAGCACTGAAGCTTTCTTT
CASSAPDRGQSTEAFF
>TRBV11-2|TRBJ2-7|-|TRBD2
TGTGCCAGCAGCCTGAACCGGGGACTAGCTGGCGAGCAGTACTTC
CASSLNRGLAGEQYF
>TRBV11-2|TRBJ2-1|-|-
TGTGCCAGCCATCGGGACGCCACTTACAATGAGCAGTTCTTC
CASHRDATYNEQFF
>TRBV6-1|TRBJ2-7|once|TRBD1
TGTGCCAGCAGCGAACGGACGTCGACCCGGACAGGGGTCTACGAGCAGTACTTC
CASSERTSTRTGVYEQYF
>TRBV7-9|TRBJ2-1|-|-
TGTGCCAGCAGCTTTAGCCGGGCCTCCGAGCAGTTCTTC
CASSFSRASEQFF
>TRBV7-2|TRBJ1-2|few|TRBD1
TGTGCCAGCAGCTTAATTGATACGGGACAGGGTTCGGGCTACACCTTC
CASSLIDTGQGSGYTF
>TRBV9|TRBJ2-2|-|TRBD1
TGTGCCAGCAGCGTGGGACAGGGTATCACCGGGGAGCTGTTTTTT
CASSVGQGITGELFF
>TRBV5-4|TRBJ1-2|-|TRBD1
TGTGCCAGCAGCGGGGACAGCACCTATGGCTACACCTTC
CASSGDSTYGYTF
>TRBV15|TRBJ1-2|-|-
TGTGCCACCAGCAGAGATGGGGAAGGGGGTTTACGTGGCTACACCTTC
CATSRDGEGGLRGYTF
>TRBV18|TRBJ1-1|once|-
TGTGCCAGTAGGAGGGACACTGAAGCTTTCTTT
CASRRDTEAFF
>TRBV10-2|TRBJ1-1|-|-
TGCGCCAGCAGAGCCCCCACTGAAGCTTTCTTT
CASRAPTEAFF
>TRBV28|TRBJ1-1|-|TRBD1
TGTGCCAGCAGTTTATACAGGGGAAGAACTGAAGCTTTCTTT
CASSLYRGRTEAFF
>TRBV6-6|TRBJ1-6|once|TRBD1
TGTGCCAGCAGTCTCTCGGACAGGGGCAATTCACCCCTCCACTTT
CASSLSDRGNSPLHF
>TRBV3-1/TRBV3-2|TRBJ1-4|-|-
TGTGCCAGCAGCCCGAGGACCTCGACGTTCGGCGAAAAACTGTTTTTT
CASSPRTSTFGEKLFF
>TRBV5-1|TRBJ2-5|-|-
TGCGCCAGAGGGTCGCGGGAGACCCAGTACTTC
CARGSRETQYF
>TRBV5-1|TRBJ1-2|-|-
TGCGCCAGCAGCTTGGCTGGCAGGGATAACTATGGCTACACCTTC
CASSLAGRDNYGYTF
>TRBV3-1/TRBV3-2|TRBJ1-4|-|-
TGTGCCAGCAGCCAAGCCGTCCATGAAAAACTGTTTTTT
CASSQAVHEKLFF
>TRBV19|TRBJ1-2|-|-
TGTGCCAGTAGTGTATACAGCACTAACTATGGCTACACCTTC
CASSVYSTNYGYTF
>TRBV12-3/TRBV12-4|TRBJ1-2|-|-
TGTGCCAGCAGTTTGCAAGGGGTGAGTGGCTACACCTTC
CASSLQGVSGYTF
>TRBV4-1|TRBJ1-1|-|-
TGCGCCAGCAAACTGGACAGACGCTTGAACACTGAAGCTTTCTTT
CASKLDRRLNTEAFF
>TRBV20-1|TRBJ1-2|-|-
TGCAGTGCTAGAGACAACTATGGCTACACCTTC
CSARDNYGYTF
>TRBV6-1|TRBJ2-1|-|TRBD2
TGTGCCAGCAGTGAAGTAAATCCGGGACTAGCGGTTGAGCAGTTCTTC
CASSEVNPGLAVEQFF
>TRBV11-2|TRBJ1-6|once|-
TGTGCCAGCAGCTTAGATCACGAGGCCTATATGAATTCACCCCTCCACTTT
CASSLDHEAYMNSPLHF
>TRBV27|TRBJ1-2|-|TRBD1
TGTGCCAGCAGTTTTAGGGACAGGGGATTAGGAGGCTACACCTTC
CASSFRDRGLGGYTF
>TRBV19|TRBJ2-7|-|-
TGTGCCAGTAGTCCCTACAGGGCCTACGAGCAGTACTTC
CASSPYRAYEQYF
>TRBV6-6|TRBJ1-1|-|TRBD1
TGTGCCAGCAGTCGAAGACAGGGGGTTAAGAACACTGAAGCTTTCTTT
CASSRRQGVKNTEAFF
>TRBV2|TRBJ2-1|-|-
TGTGCCAGCAGTGCTTTCGGGGCAAGCTCCTACAATGAGCAGTTCTTC
CASSAFGASSYNEQFF
>TRBV19|TRBJ2-1|-|-
TGTGCCAGTAGTATGTGGCAGGACTCCTACAATGAGCAGTTCTTC
CASSMWQDSYNEQFF
>TRBV28|TRBJ1-2|once|-
TGTGCCAGCAGTTTAAGTAGCGCTAACTATGGCTACACCTTC
CASSLSSANYGYTF
>TRBV28|TRBJ2-7|-|-
TGTGCCAGCAGAAAACTATCCAGGGGCTACGAGCAGTACTTC
CASRKLSRGYEQYF
>TRBV19|TRBJ1-5|-|TRBD1
TGTGCCAGTAGTATAGCCAGGGGGAATAGCAATCAGCCCCAGCATTTT
CASSIARGNSNQPQHF
>TRBV19|TRBJ2-1|-|-
TGTGCCAGTAGTATAGGGGTAGGGTACAATGAGCAGTTCTTC
CASSIGVGYNEQFF
>TRBV12-3/TRBV12-4|TRBJ2-7|once|-
TGTGCCAGCAGTACACAGGGTTACGAGCAGTACTTC
CASSTQGYEQYF
>TRBV11-2|TRBJ2-1|-|-
TGTGCCAGCAGACTCGACAGCGACGAGCAGTTCTTC
CASRLDSDEQFF
>TRBV5-1|TRBJ2-1|-|-
TGCGCCAGCAGCTTGCGCCCCGGTAGCAATGAGCAGTTCTTC
CASSLRPGSNEQFF
>TRBV6-5|TRBJ2-7|-|-
TGTGCCAGCAGATTACAGGGCGGCGAGCAGTACTTC
CASRLQGGEQYF
>TRBV6-2/TRBV6-3|TRBJ2-6|few|-
TGTGCCAGCAGTTGGTCGATCTCTGGGGCCAACGTCCTGACTTTC
CASSWSISGANVLTF
>TRBV18|TRBJ1-2|-|TRBD1
TGTGCCAGCTCACAAGACCTGGACAGGTGGTCTGGCTACACCTTC
CASSQDLDRWSGYTF
>TRBV28|TRBJ2-7|-|TRBD2
TGTGCCAGCAGTTTATTGCGGGAGCTCTCCTACGAGCAGTACTTC
CASSLLRELSYEQYF
>TRBV5-1|TRBJ1-3|-|TRBD1
TGCGCCAGCAGCTGGATTTCGTTGACAGGGGAAGGAAACACCATATATTTT
CASSWISLTGEGNTIYF
>TRBV19|TRBJ1-2|-|TRBD1
TGTGCCAGTAGTATCGGTCAGGGGGGCTATGGCTACACCTTC
CASSIGQGGYGYTF
>TRBV5-1|TRBJ2-1|-|TRBD2
TGCGCCAGCAGCTTAGCGGGAGGGCCTGGGGATAGGAATGAGCAGTTCTTC
CASSLAGGPGDRNEQFF
>TRBV12-5|TRBJ2-2|few|-
TGTGCTAGTGGTTTGGGGGACCCCGGGGAGCTGTTTTTT
CASGLGDPGELFF
>TRBV4-2|TRBJ2-7|-|TRBD2
TGTGCCAGCAGCGAAGGGACTAGCGGGAGTTCGACCTACGAGCAGTACTTC
CASSEGTSGSSTYEQYF
>TRBV2|TRBJ2-1|-|TRBD2
TGTGGATCGACTCCGGGCCGGGGGGGCAATGAGCAGTTCTTC
CGSTPGRGGNEQFF